The 25 T cell receptor beta chains reported below all come from one sample, sequenced in a study of vaccination effects on CD4 cells after COVID-19. On day 10 of culture, CD4+ T cells were separated out. Participants got two doses of BNT162b2 or mRNA-1273 vaccine. Their specific antigens are unknown. Clones were sequenced by immunoSEQ multiplex PCR, and TCRdb holds only the in-frame ones, with some missing. The data hold 45,000 or so clones, with roughly three quarters observed a single time. Sequenced here: CD4+ T cells from PBMCs cultured without peptide, sampled after COVID-19 vaccination. The receptors originated from a human donor who received a COVID-19 vaccine.

The chain has TRBV5-6 and TRBJ2-3; 8 nucleotides match TRBD1. CDR3 size: 16 residues. Germline V gives CDR1 SGHDT, CDR2 YYEEEE. J lost 6 bases, V lost 7 bases, and 16 bases had no gene match. The CDR3: CASPKVRRQGLDTQYF. Written as DNA, the CDR3 is TGTGCCAGCCCAAAGGTACGTCGACAGGGGTTGGATACGCAGTATTTT.

The CDR3 DNA is TGCGCCAGCAGCTTTTATGCGGGGGAGTCCGTACGGTTCCTCGATACGCAGTATTTT. Amino acid sequence: CASSFYAGESVRFLDTQYF. J is TRBJ2-3 and V is TRBV5-1, with TRBD2 matching 7 bases. Germline trimming cut 2 bases from V and 6 bases from J; bases unmatched to any gene: 21. CDR1 is SGHRS, CDR2 YFSETQ, per germline. This CDR3 comprises 19 residues.

The CDR3 DNA reads TGTGCCAGCAGCGCAATTTTTCCGGGACTAGCCTACAATGAGCAGTTCTTC. It yields the protein CASSAIFPGLAYNEQFF. The chain joins TRBV7-9 to TRBJ2-1, with TRBD2 matching over 8 bases. With 5 bases clipped from V and 2 bases from J, the junction kept 11 bases outside the gene matches. The CDR3 runs 17 residues. CDR1 is SEHNR, CDR2 FQNEAQ, per germline (reference sequence).

The chain recombines TRBV5-4 with TRBJ2-1, with 7 positions matching TRBD2. V trimming: 0 bases; J trimming: 9 bases; junction bases outside the gene matches: 3. Germline assignment: CDR1 SGHNT and CDR2 YYREEE (reference sequence). This CDR3 is built from 13 residues. CDR3 DNA: TGTGCCAGCAGCTTGGCCGGGAGGAGTGAGCAGTTCTTC. Its protein product is CASSLAGRSEQFF.

The sample holds a few counts of this clone. V is TRBV7-9 and J is TRBJ1-5; maybe TRBD1 (5 bases). V lost 0 bases and J lost 5, with 14 bases in between. The germline CDR1 and CDR2 sequences are SEHNR and FQNEAQ (reference sequence). The CDR3 length is 16 residues. CDR3 in DNA: TGTGCCAGCAGCTTAGCTTTGGGGACGGGATATCAGCCCCAGCATTTT. Translated: CASSLALGTGYQPQHF. The full variable domain, with the rest looked up from reference TRBV7-9 and TRBJ1-5, is DTGVSQNPRHKITKRGQNVTFRCDPISEHNRLYWYRQTLGQGPEFLTYFQNEAQLEKSRLLSDRFSAERPKGSFSTLEIQRTEQGDSAMYLCASSLALGTGYQPQHFGDGTRLSIL.

This chain links TRBV19 with TRBJ2-1, with D unclear. The germline gives CDR1 LNHDA, CDR2 SQIVND (reference sequence). V was clipped by 4 bases and J by 6 bases, with 13 bases between them. The length of the CDR3 is 14 residues. The CDR3 nucleotides read TGTGCCAGTAGTACGGGTGGTATGGGCAATGAGCAGTTCTTC. Its protein is CASSTGGMGNEQFF.

The chain has TRBV5-4 and TRBJ1-1, with 11 bases that match TRBD1. The V gene's germline CDR1 is SGHNT and CDR2 YYREEE (reference sequence). Trimming at V came to 7 bases and at J to 4 bases, leaving 6 bases not matched to a gene. The CDR3 extends over 14 amino acids. The CDR3: CASRRDRGTTEAFF. In nucleotides, the CDR3 is TGTGCCAGCCGAAGGGACAGGGGGACCACTGAAGCTTTCTTT.

The V and J genes are TRBV4-1 and TRBJ2-4; unclear D gene. Germline values: CDR1 MGHRA, CDR2 YSYEKL. The germline V and J ends were trimmed by 0 bases and 5 bases, with 11 bases remaining between them. The CDR3 length is 15 residues. The CDR3 sequence: CASSQEGSPQNIQYF. The CDR3 DNA reads TGCGCCAGCAGCCAAGAGGGGTCACCTCAAAACATTCAGTACTTC.

By share, this clone ranks as medium-sized. The chain combines TRBV27 with TRBJ1-4; no clear D. CDR1 MNHEY and CDR2 SMNVEV come from the germline V gene (reference sequence). V was cut by 1 base and J by 3 bases, with 12 bases left in between. The CDR3 is 16 residues long. This CDR3 reads CASSLYGFGANEKLFF. Here the CDR3 DNA reads TGTGCCAGCAGTTTATACGGATTTGGGGCTAATGAAAAACTGTTTTTT.

The rearrangement joins TRBV30 to TRBJ1-1; D not certain. CDR3 length equals 14 residues. Germline-derived CDR1 and CDR2 are GTSNPN and SVGIG (reference sequence). V was clipped by 2 bases and J by 5 bases, with 15 bases between them. The CDR3 DNA sequence: TGTGCCTGGAGTCCCCGGAACCGAGAAACTGAAGCTTTCTTT. Protein sequence: CAWSPRNRETEAFF.

This sequence joins TRBV24-1 and TRBJ1-2; perhaps TRBD1 as D (6 bases). CDR1 is KGHDR, CDR2 SFDVKD, per germline. The CDR3 is made up of 13 amino acids. With 11 bases removed from V and 1 base from J, the gap between germline ends came to 13 bases. The CDR3 region has the DNA TGTGCCATCGGACAGTCAAATAACTATGGCTACACCTTC. Amino acid sequence: CAIGQSNNYGYTF.

The chain combines TRBV7-2 with TRBJ2-5; D is possibly TRBD1 or TRBD2 (6 bases each). The CDR3 is 14 amino acids. V dropped 5 bases and J dropped 1 base, with 11 bases sitting between them. Germline loops: CDR1 SGHTA, CDR2 FQGNSA. This CDR3 is CASSVGGGQETQYF. CDR3 in DNA: TGTGCCAGCAGCGTGGGGGGCGGCCAAGAGACCCAGTACTTC.

The rearrangement joins TRBV11-2 to TRBJ1-6; D is ambiguous. This CDR3 contains 16 residues. V lost 0 bases and J lost 9, with 15 bases in between. Germline V CDR1 and CDR2: SGHAT, FQNNGV. The CDR3 DNA is TGTGCCAGCAGCTTAGATCTCGGGGATTATGGTTCACCCCTCCACTTT. Amino acid sequence: CASSLDLGDYGSPLHF.

This clone was picked up a small number of times. This sequence joins TRBV15 and TRBJ2-7; D possibly corresponds to TRBD2 (5 bases). CDR3 length: 15 amino acids. Trimming removed 0 bases from V and 5 bases from J, with 14 bases in between. Germline lookup yields CDR1 LNHNV and CDR2 YYDKDF (reference sequence). The CDR3 protein is CATSRDAVRAHEQYF. DNA for the CDR3: TGTGCCACCAGCAGAGATGCGGTGAGGGCCCACGAGCAGTACTTC.

This chain joins TRBV7-9 and TRBJ1-2; D not resolved. Germline V gene sequence: CDR1 SEHNR, CDR2 FQNEAQ (reference sequence). This CDR3 has 13 amino acids. V lost 7 bases and J 8 bases, leaving 17 bases between the germline ends. The CDR3 sequence: CASTYTPAGGYTF. In DNA form, the CDR3 reads TGTGCCAGCACGTACACCCCGGCCGGGGGCTACACCTTC.

This clone was seen a handful of times. This rearrangement joins TRBV3-1 (or the pseudogene TRBV3-2) to TRBJ1-3; perhaps TRBD1 as D (6 bases). Germline V lookup: CDR1 LGHDT, CDR2 YNNKEL (reference sequence). V lost 6 bases and J lost 7, with 19 bases in between. The CDR3 extends over 15 amino acids. The CDR3 DNA is TGTGCCAGCAGTCGCGGGGCAGGGGCCGTGAACACCATATATTTT. Protein sequence: CASSRGAGAVNTIYF.

The chain is built from TRBV23-1 and TRBJ1-2; no reliable D call. TRBV23-1 is annotated as an ORF whose role is uncertain. The ends were cut back, 2 bases at V and 4 bases at J, with 11 bases in the middle. This CDR3 is 14 amino acids long. CDR3 DNA sequence: TGCGCCAGCAGTCAAACCTTGAATCCCTATGGCTACACCTTC. Its protein product is CASSQTLNPYGYTF.

The J gene is TRBJ2-7, the V gene TRBV27; 9 bases match TRBD1. This CDR3 is built from 12 residues. In germline, CDR1 is MNHEY, CDR2 SMNVEV (reference sequence). V trimming: 5 bases; J trimming: 13 bases; junction bases outside the gene matches: 9. CDR3 amino acids: CASSPIQGAFYF. DNA for the CDR3: TGTGCCAGCAGTCCTATACAGGGGGCCTTTTACTTC.

V gene TRBV11-3 combines with J gene TRBJ2-2, with D possibly being TRBD2 (5 bases). The CDR3 covers 12 residues. Per the germline V gene, CDR1 is SGHNT and CDR2 is YENEEA. V was trimmed by 5 bases and J by 9 bases, leaving 10 bases between them. The CDR3 loop is CASSLGVRELFF. CDR3 nucleotides: TGTGCCAGCAGCCTCGGGGTCCGGGAGCTGTTTTTT.

The CDR3 reads CASSPAPGQGVGTQYF. The DNA of the CDR3 is TGTGCCAGCAGCCCCGCCCCGGGACAGGGAGTGGGGACCCAGTACTTC. This chain uses TRBV27 with TRBJ2-5; TRBD1 matches 9 bases. Germline loops: CDR1 MNHEY, CDR2 SMNVEV (reference sequence). This CDR3 has 16 amino acids. Trimming at V came to 6 bases and at J to 7 bases, leaving 15 bases not matched to a gene.

This clone was found a few times. V and J are TRBV18 and TRBJ1-2; 8 bases match TRBD1. The germline CDR1 and CDR2 sequences are KGHSH and LQKENI. The V gene end was trimmed by 4 bases and the J gene end by 6 bases; junction bases not matched to a gene: 4. There are 13 residues in the CDR3. In DNA form, the CDR3 reads TGTGCCAGCTCACTTCAGGGGGCAGATGGCTACACCTTC. This gives the protein CASSLQGADGYTF.

The V and J genes are TRBV7-9 and TRBJ2-3; no clear D gene. The CDR3 length is 14 residues. In germline, CDR1 is SEHNR, CDR2 FQNEAQ (reference sequence). Trimming took off 2 bases at V and 0 bases at J, with 6 bases between the two ends. CDR3 in DNA: TGTGCCAGCAGCTTATCCGTTAGCACAGATACGCAGTATTTT. Translation: CASSLSVSTDTQYF.

This clone has just a few counts. The gene calls are TRBV5-8 and TRBJ1-2, with 9 bases that match TRBD1. CDR3 size: 16 residues. After removal of 3 bases from V and 4 bases from J, the junction contained 10 bases not matched to a gene. The V gene's germline CDR1 is SGHTS and CDR2 YDEGEE. The CDR3 DNA follows: TGTGCCAGCAGCTCCGACACGGGACAGGGAGGCTATGGCTACACCTTC. Encoded protein: CASSSDTGQGGYGYTF.

In this sample, this clone turned up once. The gene calls are TRBV18 and TRBJ2-5; perhaps TRBD1 as D (7 bases). The germline V and J ends were trimmed by 3 bases and 3 bases, with 17 bases remaining between them. Germline loops: CDR1 KGHSH, CDR2 LQKENI. This CDR3 comprises 16 residues. The CDR3 protein is CASSPSEGAIEETQYF. In DNA form, the CDR3 reads TGTGCCAGCTCACCCTCGGAGGGGGCCATCGAAGAGACCCAGTACTTC.

V and J are TRBV12-3 or TRBV12-4 and TRBJ2-3; 8 bases agree with TRBD2. The CDR3 runs to 13 residues. V shed 2 bases, J shed 5 bases, and the junction held 0 bases outside the gene matches. The CDR3 DNA reads TGTGCCAGCAGTTTACTAGCGGGAGATACGCAGTATTTT. This codes for CASSLLAGDTQYF.